A single sample gave rise to the 28 T cell receptor beta chains below, sequenced in a study of blood T cell repertoires in COVID-19. TCRdb's copy holds only in-frame clones and misses some; the assay was immunoSEQ multiplex PCR. The repertoire holds roughly 300,000 clones, over 70% seen once, with over 1.2% in the top ten. The specimen was peripheral blood. The source is a woman in her forties who had recovered from COVID-19.

On this clone: Other DNA sequences within the sample encode an identical CDR3. This chain connects TRBV29-1 to TRBJ1-1; no clear D gene. Trimming took off 3 bases at V and 0 bases at J, with 8 bases between the two ends. Germline V CDR1 and CDR2: SQVTM, ANQGSEA. The CDR3 totals 13 residues. This chain's CDR3 is CSVERRMNTEAFF. The CDR3, as DNA: TGCAGCGTTGAGCGGCGGATGAACACTGAAGCTTTCTTT.

This chain joins TRBV7-6 and TRBJ2-5; the D gene is possibly TRBD1 (5 bases). Trimming pared 1 base from V and 5 bases from J, leaving 20 bases between. CDR1 SGHVS and CDR2 FNYEAQ come from the germline V gene. The CDR3 is made up of 17 amino acids. As DNA, the CDR3 is TGTGCCAGCAGCTTAGGGGGCGCAGCTTCGGTTGCCGAGACCCAGTACTTC. It specifies CASSLGGAASVAETQYF.

The table lists this clone with a few counts. The chain joins TRBV15 to TRBJ2-7; 8 bases agree with TRBD2. The trim removed 3 bases at V and 4 bases at J, leaving 8 bases unmatched. The germline V gene encodes CDR1 LNHNV and CDR2 YYDKDF (reference sequence). The CDR3 runs 15 residues. As DNA, the CDR3 is TGTGCCACCAGCAGGTCGGCGGGGGGCCTATACGAGCAGTACTTC. This codes for CATSRSAGGLYEQYF. Together with reference TRBV15 and TRBJ2-7, the CDR3 gives the full variable domain: DAMVIQNPRYQVTQFGKPVTLSCSQTLNHNVMYWYQQKSSQAPKLLFHYYDKDFNNEADTPDNFQSRRPNTSFCFLDIRSPGLGDTAMYLCATSRSAGGLYEQYFGPGTRLTVT.

The chain carries TRBV5-1 and TRBJ1-4; D is undetermined. The CDR3 spans 13 residues. The germline V gene has CDR1 SGHRS and CDR2 YFSETQ. Deletions cut 4 bases from V and 5 bases from J, with 9 bases between. In DNA form, the CDR3 reads TGCGCCAGCAGCGGCGGTGGAAATGAAAAACTGTTTTTT. Translated, it gives CASSGGGNEKLFF.

The rearrangement uses TRBV9 and TRBJ2-4; no firm D call. The CDR3 contains 13 residues. Germline CDR1 reads SGDLS; CDR2 reads YYNGEE. Trimming took 2 bases from V and 5 from J, leaving 8 bases between them. The CDR3 loop is CASSVGSENIQYF. The DNA of the CDR3 is TGTGCCAGCAGCGTCGGGTCCGAAAACATTCAGTACTTC.

This chain links TRBV7-2 with TRBJ2-5; TRBD2 matches 7 bases. The CDR3 is made up of 14 amino acids. The J segment lost 1 base and the V segment lost 1 base, leaving 0 bases of the junction unmatched. Per germline, CDR1 SGHTA and CDR2 FQGNSA. CDR3 in amino acids: CASSLGLAQETQYF. The CDR3 coding sequence is TGTGCCAGCAGCTTAGGACTAGCCCAAGAGACCCAGTACTTC.

CDR3 nucleotides: TGTGCCATCAGGACAGCGTATGGCTACACCTTC. Its translation is CAIRTAYGYTF. The chain uses TRBV10-3 and TRBJ1-2, with a tentative D call TRBD1 (5 bases). The CDR3 length is 11 residues. V lost 6 bases and J 5 bases, leaving 7 bases between the germline ends. CDR1 is ENHRY and CDR2 is SYGVKD in the germline V gene.

The chain couples TRBV9 to TRBJ1-4; D is possibly TRBD1 (6 bases). Germline CDR1 is SGDLS and CDR2 is YYNGEE. The CDR3 is 18 amino acids. Trimming cost V 4 bases and J 4 bases, with 23 bases left between them. CDR3 region: CASSPRDIGLGSNEKLFF. The CDR3 bases are TGTGCCAGCAGCCCCCGGGACATTGGTTTGGGAAGTAATGAAAAACTGTTTTTT.

V usage is TRBV3-1 (or the pseudogene TRBV3-2) and J usage is TRBJ1-6; TRBD1 aligns across 8 bases. The length of the CDR3 is 17 residues. J was trimmed by 9 bases and V by 1 base; bases with no gene match: 11. Germline CDR1 reads LGHDT; CDR2 reads YNNKEL (reference sequence). CDR3 sequence (DNA): TGTGCCAGCAGCCAAGGGCCAGGGGGCGCTTGGGGTTCACCCCTCCACTTT. It specifies CASSQGPGGAWGSPLHF.

The chain recombines TRBV3-1 (or the pseudogene TRBV3-2) with TRBJ2-5, with D tentatively TRBD2 (7 bases). Per germline, CDR1 LGHDT and CDR2 YNNKEL (reference sequence). The ends were cut back, 4 bases at V and 4 bases at J, with 25 bases in the middle. The CDR3 runs 18 residues. Here the CDR3 reads CASSPTYRAGVGRETQYF. CDR3 DNA: TGTGCCAGCAGCCCGACCTACAGGGCGGGGGTGGGCCGAGAGACCCAGTACTTC.

The chain recombines TRBV7-9 with TRBJ2-2, with unresolved D. The CDR3 loop spans 14 amino acids. The germline CDR1 and CDR2 sequences are SEHNR and FQNEAQ (reference sequence). Between the trimmed V and J ends, which lost 9 bases and 3 bases, there was a span of 14 bases. The CDR3 region is CASAESIDTGELFF. CDR3 bases: TGTGCCAGTGCCGAGAGTATTGACACCGGGGAGCTGTTTTTT. Full variable domain (remainder filled in from reference TRBV7-9 and TRBJ2-2): DTGVSQNPRHKITKRGQNVTFRCDPISEHNRLYWYRQTLGQGPEFLTYFQNEAQLEKSRLLSDRFSAERPKGSFSTLEIQRTEQGDSAMYLCASAESIDTGELFFGEGSRLTVL.

The chain carries TRBV2 and TRBJ2-7; TRBD1 matches 9 bases. The V gene's germline CDR1 is SNHLY and CDR2 FYNNEI. The CDR3 runs to 15 residues. Trimming took 6 bases from V and 3 from J; bases not matched to a gene: 9. The CDR3 spells CASSRGGQGYYEQYF. Written as DNA, the CDR3 is TGTGCCAGCAGCCGAGGGGGACAGGGATACTACGAGCAGTACTTC.

The gene calls are TRBV5-6 and TRBJ1-2; 8 nucleotides align to TRBD1. J lost 1 base, V lost 0 bases, and 8 bases had no gene match. The CDR3 has 17 amino acids. In germline, CDR1 is SGHDT, CDR2 YYEEEE. CDR3 bases: TGTGCCAGCAGCTTGGACAGGGGGGCGGATGGTAACTATGGCTACACCTTC. It encodes CASSLDRGADGNYGYTF. Looking up the rest from reference TRBV5-6 and TRBJ1-2 gives the full variable domain: DAGVTQSPTHLIKTRGQQVTLRCSPKSGHDTVSWYQQALGQGPQFIFQYYEEEERQRGNFPDRFSGHQFPNYSSELNVNALLLGDSALYLCASSLDRGADGNYGYTFGSGTRLTVV.

The J gene is TRBJ2-7, the V gene TRBV19; D gene ambiguous. Trimming took off 3 bases at V and 0 bases at J, with 6 bases between the two ends. CDR1 LNHDA and CDR2 SQIVND come from the germline V gene (reference sequence). This CDR3 spans 13 amino acids. As DNA, the CDR3 is TGTGCCAGTAGTATGCGGCCCTCCTACGAGCAGTACTTC. It specifies CASSMRPSYEQYF.

The rearrangement joins TRBV2 to TRBJ2-7, with D possibly being TRBD1 (5 bases). The germline V and J ends were trimmed by 4 bases and 3 bases, with 7 bases remaining between them. CDR3 length: 12 amino acids. CDR1 and CDR2 from the germline V gene are SNHLY and FYNNEI. CDR3 bases: TGTGCCAGCAGTGTTAGGGGCTACGAGCAGTACTTC. Its translation: CASSVRGYEQYF.

V gene TRBV2 combines with J gene TRBJ1-2; D not certain. V was clipped by 6 bases and J by 7 bases, with 12 bases between them. Germline V gene data show CDR1 as SNHLY and CDR2 as FYNNEI. This CDR3 has 12 amino acids. The CDR3 DNA reads as TGTGCCAGCAGGAGGGCTGTGCGTGGCTACACCTTC. The encoded protein is CASRRAVRGYTF.

The rearrangement uses TRBV5-5 and TRBJ1-3; D call uncertain. From germline, CDR1 is SGHKS and CDR2 YYEKEE (reference sequence). The V gene lost 0 bases and the J gene lost 3 bases, with 16 bases spanning the gap. The CDR3 runs 17 residues. The CDR3 protein is CASSLAPLALFGNTIYF. The CDR3 DNA is TGTGCCAGCAGCTTGGCCCCTTTGGCCCTTTTTGGAAACACCATATATTTT.

The chain uses TRBV20-1 and TRBJ2-7; 8 bases map to TRBD2. Germline trimming cut 6 bases from V and 5 bases from J; bases unmatched to any gene: 3. CDR3 length: 11 residues. The germline CDR1 and CDR2 sequences are DFQATT and SNEGSKA (reference sequence). DNA of the CDR3: TGCAGTGCATTAGCGGGGCACGAGCAGTACTTC. Translation gives CSALAGHEQYF.

Only a few counts were recorded for this clone. The chain joins TRBV5-1 to TRBJ1-1; TRBD1 agrees at 7 bases. J gave up 5 bases and V 1 base, and 5 bases lay outside the gene matches. The CDR3 is 14 amino acids. Germline V gene sequence: CDR1 SGHRS, CDR2 YFSETQ. The CDR3 spells CASSLRTGDTEAFF. CDR3 in DNA: TGCGCCAGCAGCTTGAGAACAGGGGATACTGAAGCTTTCTTT.

At least ten counts were recorded for this clone. The chain has TRBV7-9 and TRBJ1-6; D remains ambiguous. Germline lookup yields CDR1 SEHNR and CDR2 FQNEAQ (reference sequence). V shed 2 bases and J shed 5 bases, with 7 bases lying between them. The CDR3 runs 14 residues. CDR3 in amino acids: CASSLQQNNSPLHF. The CDR3 DNA reads TGTGCCAGCAGCTTACAACAGAATAATTCACCCCTCCACTTT.

This sequence joins TRBV4-2 and TRBJ1-3, with TRBD1 as a possible D gene (5 bases). Trimming cost V 1 base and J 0 bases, with 10 bases left between them. Germline assignment: CDR1 LGHNA and CDR2 YNFKEQ. The CDR3 is 16 residues long. The CDR3, as DNA: TGTGCCAGCAGCCAAGGGCAGGGCGGCTCTGGAAACACCATATATTTT. Protein product: CASSQGQGGSGNTIYF.

V is TRBV12-3 or TRBV12-4 and J is TRBJ1-2; TRBD1 might be the D (5 bases). Trimming cost V 3 bases and J 3 bases, with 8 bases left between them. The CDR3 spans 13 residues. CDR3 amino acids: CASSFSGYYGYTF. The CDR3 nucleotides read TGTGCCAGCAGTTTTTCAGGGTACTATGGCTACACCTTC.

This chain connects TRBV12-3 or TRBV12-4 to TRBJ1-1, with TRBD1 as a possible D gene (5 bases). The CDR3 consists of 13 residues. Deletions cut 2 bases from V and 10 bases from J, with 14 bases between. The CDR3 sequence: CASSLSAGVGAFF. For the CDR3, the DNA is TGTGCCAGCAGTTTAAGTGCGGGGGTCGGAGCTTTCTTT.

The DNA of the CDR3 is TGCGCCAGCAGTGAGCGGGTAGCGGGGGTGGAGACCCAGTACTTC. Its protein product is CASSERVAGVETQYF. This chain links TRBV10-1 with TRBJ2-5; 9 bases map to TRBD2. This CDR3 is 15 amino acids long. Germline-derived CDR1 and CDR2 are WNHNN and SYGVQD (reference sequence). V lost 2 bases to trimming and J lost 5 bases; unmatched junction nucleotides: 6.

This chain uses TRBV21-1 with TRBJ2-6; TRBD1, the table's D call, lacks a check against the DNA. TRBV21-1 is classified as a pseudogene. The CDR3 sequence is 15 residues long. CDR3 nucleotide sequence: TGTGCCAGCAGCAAAGGGCTCCCTGGGGCCAACGTCCTGACTTTC. Its translation is CASSKGLPGANVLTF.

The chain uses TRBV14 and TRBJ1-1, with D maybe TRBD1 (5 bases). V was cut by 2 bases and J by 4 bases, with 11 bases left in between. Germline values: CDR1 SGHDN, CDR2 FVKESK. The CDR3 has 14 amino acids. Written as DNA, the CDR3 is TGTGCCAGCAGCCAACAGGGTTGGGGCACTGAAGCTTTCTTT. This sequence encodes CASSQQGWGTEAFF.

V gene TRBV5-6 combines with J gene TRBJ1-6, with 7 bases identical to TRBD1. The germline V gene has CDR1 SGHDT and CDR2 YYEEEE. After removal of 5 bases from V and 4 bases from J, the junction contained 9 bases not matched to a gene. The CDR3 length is 16 residues. CDR3 in DNA: TGTGCCAGCAGAAACGGGGACAGCCCGTATAATTCACCCCTCCACTTT. It codes for CASRNGDSPYNSPLHF. The whole variable domain, remainder taken from reference TRBV5-6 and TRBJ1-6, is DAGVTQSPTHLIKTRGQQVTLRCSPKSGHDTVSWYQQALGQGPQFIFQYYEEEERQRGNFPDRFSGHQFPNYSSELNVNALLLGDSALYLCASRNGDSPYNSPLHFGNGTRLTVT.

The chain couples TRBV5-4 to TRBJ2-7; no reliable D call. V was pared by 0 bases and J by 3 bases, with 10 bases between. Germline V CDR1 and CDR2: SGHNT, YYREEE (reference sequence). The CDR3 length is 14 residues. CDR3 DNA sequence: TGTGCCAGCAGCTTGGGTACAGCCTTCTACGAGCAGTACTTC. This sequence encodes CASSLGTAFYEQYF.